Listed here are 32 T cell receptor beta chains from one sample, sequenced in a study of blood T cell repertoires in COVID-19. The data were produced by immunoSEQ multiplex PCR, yet TCRdb's version contains in-frame clones alone and is incomplete. The repertoire consists of 110,000 to 150,000 clones, with 70% to 90% occurring once and the leading ten covering 5%. Material for sequencing was peripheral blood. These receptors were obtained from a woman aged 50 to 65 with acute or convalescent COVID-19.

CDR3 sequence: CASSVATLGVGQETQYF. CDR3 coding DNA: TGTGCCAGCAGCGTAGCTACACTCGGGGTAGGGCAAGAGACCCAGTACTTC. The chain links TRBV9 to TRBJ2-5; possible D gene TRBD2, 5 bases. The CDR3 has 17 amino acids. Trimming shortened V by 0 bases and J by 2 bases, and 17 bases separated the two germline ends. Germline V gene sequence: CDR1 SGDLS, CDR2 YYNGEE. Complete variable domain (other parts from reference TRBV9 and TRBJ2-5): DSGVTQTPKHLITATGQRVTLRCSPRSGDLSVYWYQQSLDQGLQFLIQYYNGEERAKGNILERFSAQQFPDLHSELNLSSLELGDSALYFCASSVATLGVGQETQYFGPGTRLLVL.

The chain links TRBV24-1 to TRBJ2-1; 12 nucleotides agree with TRBD1. V gave up 4 bases and J gave up 8 bases; unmatched junction bases: 8. This CDR3 has 16 residues. Germline lookup yields CDR1 KGHDR and CDR2 SFDVKD. The CDR3 bases are TGTGCCACCAGTGACAACCTCGGGACAGGGGGCGATGAGCAGTTCTTC. Its translation: CATSDNLGTGGDEQFF.

The chain is built from TRBV30 and TRBJ1-5, with D perhaps TRBD1 (6 bases). Germline CDR1 GTSNPN, CDR2 SVGIG (reference sequence). The CDR3 covers 18 residues. Trimming left V 1 base short and J 2 bases short, with 21 bases between. The CDR3 loop reads CAWSARVGQGLRNQPQHF. The CDR3 DNA follows: TGTGCCTGGAGTGCAAGGGTGGGGCAGGGGCTTCGCAATCAGCCCCAGCATTTT.

The V gene is TRBV28, the J gene TRBJ2-5, with 11 positions matching TRBD2. The germline V gene has CDR1 MDHEN and CDR2 SYDVKM. The CDR3 runs 20 residues. V shed 6 bases and J 5 bases; nucleotides not matched to a gene: 23. CDR3 bases: TGTGCCAGCAGACCTGTTACTAGCGGGGGCACCCATAGGGGGTTTGAGACCCAGTACTTC. Translating it yields CASRPVTSGGTHRGFETQYF.

The rearrangement uses TRBV4-2 and TRBJ2-1; D is perhaps TRBD1 (6 bases). Germline CDR1 is LGHNA and CDR2 is YNFKEQ. V was shortened by 1 base and J by 2 bases, with 18 bases between the two germline ends. CDR3 length: 18 residues. CDR3 in amino acids: CASSQVFGQGPPYNEQFF. The DNA for the CDR3 is TGTGCCAGCAGCCAAGTTTTCGGTCAGGGGCCCCCCTACAATGAGCAGTTCTTC.

This clone was detected only a few times. The sample holds other DNA sequences that translate to the same CDR3. The CDR3 region is CASSLRGTEAFF. DNA of the CDR3: TGTGCCAGCAGTCTCAGGGGCACTGAAGCTTTCTTT. This chain connects TRBV6-2 or TRBV6-3 to TRBJ1-1, with D perhaps TRBD1 (6 bases). There are 12 residues in the CDR3. CDR1 MNHEY and CDR2 SVGEGT come from the germline V gene. V lost 5 bases to trimming and J lost 4 bases, with 8 bases between them.

The chain recombines TRBV21-1 with TRBJ2-7; the D call of TRBD2 is as the table states it, not checked on the DNA. TRBV21-1 is reported as a pseudogene. CDR3 length: 16 residues. For the CDR3, the DNA is TGTGCCAGCAGCAACACAGCCCTAGCGGGGGGAGGCGAGCAGTACTTC. It specifies CASSNTALAGGGEQYF.

CDR3 amino acids: CASSPILAGAGDTQYF. CDR3 bases: TGCGCCAGCAGCCCTATCCTAGCGGGGGCCGGAGATACGCAGTATTTT. This rearrangement joins TRBV5-1 to TRBJ2-3; 10 positions agree with TRBD2. V shed 4 bases and J 5 bases; nucleotides not matched to a gene: 10. In germline, CDR1 is SGHRS, CDR2 YFSETQ. This CDR3 spans 16 amino acids. The variable domain in full, completed from reference TRBV5-1 and TRBJ2-3, reads KAGVTQTPRYLIKTRGQQVTLSCSPISGHRSVSWYQQTPGQGLQFLFEYFSETQRNKGNFPGRFSGRQFSNSRSEMNVSTLELGDSALYLCASSPILAGAGDTQYFGPGTRLTVL.

V is TRBV6-2 or TRBV6-3 and J is TRBJ2-1, with 7 nucleotides matching TRBD2. CDR3 length: 14 amino acids. Germline loops: CDR1 MNHEY, CDR2 SVGEGT. The J segment lost 8 bases and the V segment lost 1 base, leaving 5 bases of the junction unmatched. The CDR3 is CASSYFGGSYEQFF. The DNA for the CDR3 is TGTGCCAGCAGTTACTTCGGGGGGAGTTATGAGCAGTTCTTC.

The DNA for the CDR3 is TGTGCCTGGAGTACCCAACTAGCGGGGGGCAATGAGCAGTTCTTC. It specifies CAWSTQLAGGNEQFF. The chain is built from TRBV30 and TRBJ2-1; TRBD2 matches at 12 bases. Germline CDR1 reads GTSNPN; CDR2 reads SVGIG (reference sequence). This CDR3 region has 15 residues. V shed 2 bases, J shed 6 bases, and the junction held 5 bases outside the gene matches. The complete variable domain, with remaining parts taken from reference TRBV30 and TRBJ2-1, reads SQTIHQWPATLVQPVGSPLSLECTVEGTSNPNLYWYRQAAGRGLQLLFYSVGIGQISSEVPQNLSASRPQDRQFILSSKKLLLSDSGFYLCAWSTQLAGGNEQFFGPGTRLTVL.

This clone was detected a few times. The rearrangement uses TRBV30 and TRBJ1-4; TRBD1 might be the D (6 bases). CDR1 GTSNPN and CDR2 SVGIG come from the germline V gene (reference sequence). The V gene lost 2 bases and the J gene lost 8 bases, with 15 bases spanning the gap. This CDR3 contains 14 residues. CDR3 sequence: CAWSSGGAREKLFF. The CDR3 DNA reads as TGTGCCTGGAGTTCGGGGGGCGCGAGAGAAAAACTGTTTTTT.

The chain has TRBV28 and TRBJ2-7; 7 nucleotides line up with TRBD2. Germline-derived CDR1 and CDR2 are MDHEN and SYDVKM. The V and J ends lost 5 bases and 1 base, in that order; junction bases with no gene match: 5. The CDR3 runs to 14 residues. DNA of the CDR3: TGTGCCAGCAGTGGGGGGGGTAGGTCCTACGAGCAGTACTTC. This encodes CASSGGGRSYEQYF.

This chain uses TRBV6-5 with TRBJ1-4, with 7 positions matching TRBD1. The CDR3 runs to 15 residues. V shed 5 bases and J 7 bases; nucleotides not matched to a gene: 10. From germline, CDR1 is MNHEY and CDR2 SVGAGI. The CDR3: CASSRSTGSGEKLFF. In DNA form, the CDR3 reads TGTGCCAGCAGTAGATCGACAGGGTCGGGTGAAAAACTGTTTTTT.

The chain combines TRBV4-3 with TRBJ1-4; a weak D match, TRBD1 (5 bases). Trimming took 4 bases from V and 5 from J, leaving 14 bases between them. Per germline, CDR1 LGHNA and CDR2 YSLEER. This CDR3 is built from 15 residues. The CDR3 DNA reads as TGCGCCAGCAGCCCATCGGCAGGGTCAAATGAAAAACTGTTTTTT. Protein sequence: CASSPSAGSNEKLFF.

This chain uses TRBV6-5 with TRBJ1-2; 8 bases agree with TRBD1. The CDR3 has 15 amino acids. Germline V gives CDR1 MNHEY, CDR2 SVGAGI. The V and J ends lost 4 bases and 5 bases, in that order; junction bases with no gene match: 9. CDR3 DNA sequence: TGTGCCAGCAGTTTTGGGACAGGAGGACTTTATGGCTACACCTTC. It translates to CASSFGTGGLYGYTF.

The chain carries TRBV10-3 and TRBJ1-6, with D uncertain. The CDR3 consists of 15 residues. CDR1 and CDR2 (germline): ENHRY, SYGVKD. Trimming removed 2 bases at V and 4 bases at J, with 9 bases between. CDR3 nucleotide sequence: TGTGCCATCAGTGAGGAGGTCCGATATAATTCACCCCTCCACTTT. It encodes CAISEEVRYNSPLHF.

The chain recombines TRBV2 with TRBJ2-5; maybe TRBD1 (6 bases). Trimming pared 3 bases from V and 5 bases from J, leaving 16 bases between. The CDR3 consists of 15 residues. From germline, CDR1 is SNHLY and CDR2 FYNNEI. The CDR3 nucleotides are TGTGCCAGCAGTGACGGACCTGGGGGCAGGGAGACCCAGTACTTC. Protein sequence: CASSDGPGGRETQYF.

The CDR3 coding sequence is TGTGCCAGCAGCCCCCAGCGGGGGGGCTTCACCGGGGAGCTGTTTTTT. Amino acid sequence: CASSPQRGGFTGELFF. V gene TRBV9 combines with J gene TRBJ2-2, with 10 positions matching TRBD2. V lost 4 bases, J lost 4 bases, and 7 bases stayed unmatched. This CDR3 spans 16 amino acids. CDR1 is SGDLS, CDR2 YYNGEE, per germline.

The chain uses TRBV5-1 and TRBJ1-2, with 10 bases lining up with TRBD1. V shed 0 bases and J 5 bases; nucleotides not matched to a gene: 4. The length of the CDR3 is 15 residues. CDR1 SGHRS and CDR2 YFSETQ come from the germline V gene. CDR3 sequence: CASSLDGGQGYGYTF. DNA for the CDR3: TGCGCCAGCAGCTTGGACGGGGGACAGGGGTATGGCTACACCTTC.

The chain uses TRBV28 and TRBJ1-5; 8 positions agree with TRBD1. The germline V gene has CDR1 MDHEN and CDR2 SYDVKM. This CDR3 region has 13 residues. V was clipped by 5 bases and J by 6 bases; unmatched bases: 3. CDR3 in amino acids: CASSQGAPQPQHF. The CDR3 DNA is TGTGCCAGCAGTCAGGGGGCCCCTCAGCCCCAGCATTTT.

The CDR3 DNA reads as TGTGCCAGTAGTACGGGACAGCTCCATGGCTACACCTTC. It is translated as CASSTGQLHGYTF. This chain joins TRBV19 and TRBJ1-2, with 7 bases fitting TRBD1. This CDR3 has 13 residues. With 4 bases clipped from V and 6 bases from J, the junction kept 5 bases outside the gene matches. Germline assignment: CDR1 LNHDA and CDR2 SQIVND (reference sequence).

Only a few counts were recorded for this clone. The gene calls are TRBV28 and TRBJ1-6; 8 bases are shared with TRBD1. J gave up 7 bases and V 3 bases, and 8 bases lay outside the gene matches. This CDR3 comprises 16 residues. The germline gives CDR1 MDHEN, CDR2 SYDVKM. The CDR3 DNA follows: TGTGCCAGCAGTTTGGGCAGGGGGCGCAGGAATTCACCCCTCCACTTT. This codes for CASSLGRGRRNSPLHF.

This clone has just one count. V is TRBV2 and J is TRBJ2-7; D might be TRBD1 (6 bases). The CDR3 runs to 12 residues. Germline V lookup: CDR1 SNHLY, CDR2 FYNNEI. This chain's CDR3 is CSTGSNSYEQYF. In DNA, the CDR3 is TGTTCTACAGGGTCTAACTCCTACGAGCAGTACTTC.

The CDR3 DNA follows: TGTGCCAGCAGCTTGGGACAGGGGGCCTTGGGCAATCAGCCCCAGCATTTT. Translated, it gives CASSLGQGALGNQPQHF. V and J are TRBV7-2 and TRBJ1-5; 12 bases are a match to TRBD1. The CDR3 spans 17 residues. Trimming removed 3 bases from V and 2 bases from J; junction bases left unmatched: 5. Germline lookup yields CDR1 SGHTA and CDR2 FQGNSA.

This chain connects TRBV19 to TRBJ1-2, with 8 bases fitting TRBD1. The CDR3 runs to 17 residues. Losses at the gene ends were 9 bases for V and 6 bases for J; bases not matched to a gene: 21. Germline-derived CDR1 and CDR2 are LNHDA and SQIVND (reference sequence). The CDR3 sequence is CASDDGQGTRGMDGYTF. The CDR3 DNA follows: TGTGCCAGCGACGATGGACAGGGCACTAGGGGGATGGATGGCTACACCTTC.

The chain recombines TRBV25-1 with TRBJ2-1, with D possibly being TRBD1 (6 bases). This CDR3 comprises 14 residues. V lost 6 bases, J lost 7 bases, and 16 bases lay in between. Germline CDR1 MGHDK, CDR2 SYGVNS. For the CDR3, the DNA is TGTGCCAGCAGAACAGACCATACAGGGAATGAGCAGTTCTTC. Translated, it gives CASRTDHTGNEQFF. Using reference TRBV25-1 and TRBJ2-1 for the parts outside the CDR3, the full variable domain is EADIYQTPRYLVIGTGKKITLECSQTMGHDKMYWYQQDPGMELHLIHYSYGVNSTEKGDLSSESTVSRIRTEHFPLTLESARPSHTSQYLCASRTDHTGNEQFFGPGTRLTVL.

The chain has TRBV10-3 and TRBJ1-5; TRBD1 aligns across 9 bases. Germline assignment: CDR1 ENHRY and CDR2 SYGVKD. V dropped 5 bases and J dropped 6; count of bases not matched to a gene: 2. The CDR3 runs 13 residues. CDR3 bases: TGTGCCATCAGTAGACAGGGGGGTCAGCCCCAGCATTTT. This gives the protein CAISRQGGQPQHF.

The CDR3 coding sequence is TGTGCCAGCTCGCCTCCGGACAGGTTGAACACTGAAGCTTTCTTT. Protein: CASSPPDRLNTEAFF. The chain joins TRBV18 to TRBJ1-1; 7 bases align to TRBD1. Germline CDR1 is KGHSH and CDR2 is LQKENI. This CDR3 is built from 15 residues. Trimming took 6 bases from V and 0 from J; bases not matched to a gene: 7.

This clone was seen more than once but under ten times. The genes are TRBV24-1 and TRBJ2-1; TRBD1 matches 7 bases. There are 15 residues in the CDR3. The germline V gene encodes CDR1 KGHDR and CDR2 SFDVKD. V shed 4 bases, J shed 4 bases, and the junction held 6 bases outside the gene matches. This chain's CDR3 is CATSEPLTGYNEQFF. CDR3 DNA sequence: TGTGCCACCAGTGAACCCCTGACAGGGTACAATGAGCAGTTCTTC.

This chain joins TRBV9 and TRBJ2-5; no firm D call. This CDR3 comprises 13 residues. CDR1 is SGDLS, CDR2 YYNGEE, per germline. V was shortened by 4 bases and J by 1 base, with 8 bases between the two germline ends. CDR3 bases: TGTGCCAGCAGCACAGACCCCCAAGAGACCCAGTACTTC. Its translation: CASSTDPQETQYF. The whole variable domain, filled in from reference TRBV9 and TRBJ2-5, reads DSGVTQTPKHLITATGQRVTLRCSPRSGDLSVYWYQQSLDQGLQFLIQYYNGEERAKGNILERFSAQQFPDLHSELNLSSLELGDSALYFCASSTDPQETQYFGPGTRLLVL.

This clone was detected a few times. The rearrangement joins TRBV5-6 to TRBJ1-5; D is unresolved. Germline loops: CDR1 SGHDT, CDR2 YYEEEE. The V gene lost 0 bases and the J gene lost 6 bases, with 13 bases spanning the gap. CDR3 length: 15 residues. The CDR3 DNA follows: TGTGCCAGCAGCTTGGGAACATATGGAGGTCAGCCCCAGCATTTT. As protein: CASSLGTYGGQPQHF.

The chain uses TRBV19 and TRBJ1-5; 10 positions agree with TRBD1. V shed 6 bases, J shed 5 bases, and the junction held 4 bases outside the gene matches. CDR3 size: 14 residues. CDR1 LNHDA and CDR2 SQIVND come from the germline V gene (reference sequence). The CDR3 is CASRGGQGDQPQHF. For the CDR3, the DNA is TGTGCCAGTAGGGGAGGACAGGGGGATCAGCCCCAGCATTTT.